The rows below give T cell receptor beta chains drawn from one sample of a study of blood T cell repertoires in COVID-19. The assay was immunoSEQ multiplex PCR, and TCRdb's table has in-frame clones only and misses some. Among a few hundred thousand clones listed, about 86% were seen once. What was sequenced was peripheral blood. These receptors all come from a woman between 50 and 59 years old with acute or convalescent COVID-19. CDR3s include the opening cysteine and the closing phenylalanine or tryptophan. The D gene is left open where the match is weak. Some rows mark clone size as missing; the rest say once, few, many or name a class of expanded clone.

D	V	J	size	DNA	CDR3
TRBD2	TRBV5-1	TRBJ2-3	-	TGCGCCAGCAGCGTCCCGGTGGCGGGAGACGGCACAGATACGCAGTATTTT	CASSVPVAGDGTDTQYF
TRBD1	TRBV3-1/TRBV3-2	TRBJ2-7	-	TGTGCCAGCAGCCCCGCGGCAGGGGGAAGGGAGCAGTACTTC	CASSPAAGGREQYF
-	TRBV10-3	TRBJ2-2	-	TGTGCCTCGGGACAAGTCACCGGGGAGCTGTTTTTT	CASGQVTGELFF
-	TRBV3-1/TRBV3-2	TRBJ1-6	many	TGTGCCAGCAGCCCTCCCCCCGACTCGCCGGCACCTTCACCCCTCCACTTT	CASSPPPDSPAPSPLHF
-	TRBV11-2	TRBJ2-2	-	TGTGCCAGCAGCTTATTAGGGGGGGCCTTAGCCGGGGAGCTGTTTTTT	CASSLLGGALAGELFF
TRBD2	TRBV7-6	TRBJ2-3	-	TGTGCCAGCAGCCCCAGAGGGACTAGCATCGAGGGAGATACGCAGTATTTT	CASSPRGTSIEGDTQYF
-	TRBV19	TRBJ1-3	many	TGTGCCAGTAGCGAGGGACAATCCTCTGGAAACACCATATATTTT	CASSEGQSSGNTIYF
-	TRBV11-1	TRBJ2-3	-	TGTGCCAGCAGCCCAGGTTTATCAGATACGCAGTATTTT	CASSPGLSDTQYF
-	TRBV11-1	TRBJ1-4	-	TGTGCCAGCAGCTTGACAGACCTTGCAACTAATGAAAAACTGTTTTTT	CASSLTDLATNEKLFF
TRBD2	TRBV11-3	TRBJ2-3	-	TGCGCCAGCAGCATCGGGGGGGGGTCAGATACGCAGTATTTT	CASSIGGGSDTQYF
TRBD1	TRBV6-1	TRBJ2-7	few	TGTGCCAGCAGTGAAGCCGGGACAGGGTCCTACGAGCAGTACTTC	CASSEAGTGSYEQYF
TRBD1	TRBV7-2	TRBJ1-2	-	TGTGCCAGCAGCTTAGTTGGACAGGGATATGGCTACACCTTC	CASSLVGQGYGYTF
-	TRBV30	TRBJ1-6	-	TGTGCCTGGAGAGGGGAATACGATCCCTATAATTCACCCCTCCACTTT	CAWRGEYDPYNSPLHF
TRBD2	TRBV6-2/TRBV6-3	TRBJ2-7	-	TGTGCCAGCAGTTACTCTGGTAGCGGGATGAACTCCTACGAGCAGTACTTC	CASSYSGSGMNSYEQYF
TRBD1	TRBV10-3	TRBJ2-7	-	TGTGCCATCAGTGAGTCGGGACAGGGGGATTTGTACGAGCAGTACTTC	CAISESGQGDLYEQYF
TRBD1	TRBV19	TRBJ1-1	-	TGTGCCAGTAAGGAACCGACAGGGGGGAACACTGAAGCTTTCTTT	CASKEPTGGNTEAFF
-	TRBV3-1/TRBV3-2	TRBJ2-3	once	TGTGCCAGCAGCCTGAGAGGGATGGGGGATACGCAGTATTTT	CASSLRGMGDTQYF
TRBD1	TRBV6-6	TRBJ1-3	-	TGTGCCAGCAGTACAGGGGGTAACTCTGGAAACACCATATATTTT	CASSTGGNSGNTIYF
-	TRBV6-5	TRBJ2-3	-	TGTGCCAGCAGCGGGACATGGGAAGGGGGAGATACGCAGTATTTT	CASSGTWEGGDTQYF
-	TRBV19	TRBJ1-5	few	TGTGCCAGTAGTCCACGGCGGGGGCCCCAGCATTTT	CASSPRRGPQHF
TRBD1	TRBV5-1	TRBJ2-7	-	TGCGCCAGCAGCGTGGACAGGCGCGAGCAGTACTTC	CASSVDRREQYF
TRBD1	TRBV30	TRBJ1-1	-	TGTGCCTGGAGTACCCAGGGGGTTGGGACTGAAGCTTTCTTT	CAWSTQGVGTEAFF
TRBD1	TRBV25-1	TRBJ1-4	-	TGTGCCAGCAGTGAATTGGGACAGGGAGAGGTTGAAAAACTGTTTTTT	CASSELGQGEVEKLFF
-	TRBV29-1	TRBJ1-4	-	TGCAGCGTTTCCTCGGAGGGCATGAATGAAAAACTGTTTTTT	CSVSSEGMNEKLFF
-	TRBV4-1	TRBJ2-3	-	TGCGCCAGCAGCCAAGAGACTTTATCTGTAGATACGCAGTATTTT	CASSQETLSVDTQYF
TRBD2	TRBV6-6	TRBJ2-5	-	TGTGCCAGCAGTGGTGGACTAGCGGGGCGAGAGACCCAGTACTTC	CASSGGLAGRETQYF
-	TRBV30	TRBJ2-2	-	TGTGCCTGGAAGAGCCGCCACGGGGCCGGGGAGCTGTTTTTT	CAWKSRHGAGELFF
-	TRBV9	TRBJ2-3	-	TGTGCCAGCAGCTCTGGGGCCACAGATACGCAGTATTTT	CASSSGATDTQYF
-	TRBV2	TRBJ2-3	once	TGTGCCAGCAGCCTTGAGGGAGATACGCAGTATTTT	CASSLEGDTQYF
-	TRBV6-2/TRBV6-3	TRBJ2-7	-	TGTGCCAGCATCCCTCACGGGACACCCTACGAGCAGTACTTC	CASIPHGTPYEQYF
-	TRBV24-1	TRBJ2-1	-	TGTGCCACCAGTACAGATAGAGCGGTCTTAAATGAGCAGTTCTTC	CATSTDRAVLNEQFF
-	TRBV5-1	TRBJ1-2	-	TGCGCCAGCAGCTTGTCGAGGGGAGGGTCTTATGGCTACACCTTC	CASSLSRGGSYGYTF
TRBD1	TRBV2	TRBJ1-5	-	TGTGCCAGCAAATCCGGGACAGGGAATCAGCCCCAGCATTTT	CASKSGTGNQPQHF
-	TRBV19	TRBJ1-1	-	TGTGCCAGTACTAGGGACAATCAGCTGCGAGCTTTCTTT	CASTRDNQLRAFF
TRBD1	TRBV10-2	TRBJ2-3	-	TGCGCCAGCAGCGTCGGGACAGTCTCAGATACGCAGTATTTT	CASSVGTVSDTQYF
TRBD2	TRBV7-6	TRBJ2-3	-	TGTGCCAGCAGCTTTCTCCCCGGGGGGAGCACAGATACGCAGTATTTT	CASSFLPGGSTDTQYF
-	TRBV7-9	TRBJ1-2	-	TGTGCCAGCAGCTTGACAGGACCTAACTATGGCTACACCTTC	CASSLTGPNYGYTF
TRBD2	TRBV5-1	TRBJ2-5	-	TGCGCCAGCAAGGATAGCGGGAGTATAGAGACCCAGTACTTC	CASKDSGSIETQYF
-	TRBV15	TRBJ1-2	-	TGTGCCACCAGCAGCGAACGGTATAACTATGGCTACACCTTC	CATSSERYNYGYTF
TRBD2	TRBV13	TRBJ2-7	-	TGTGCCAGCAGCCCGCGGCCGGGACTAGAAGGGGGTTTCGAGCAGTACTTC	CASSPRPGLEGGFEQYF
TRBD1	TRBV19	TRBJ1-2	-	TGTGCCAGTAGTACCCGGGACAGGGGCTCCTATGGCTACACCTTC	CASSTRDRGSYGYTF
-	TRBV30	TRBJ2-3	once	TGTGCCTGGAGTGTAGGAGGCTCACTAGAGGATACGCAGTATTTT	CAWSVGGSLEDTQYF
TRBD2	TRBV10-2	TRBJ2-7	-	TGCGCCAGCGTCGGGACTAGCGGGTACGAGCAGTACTTC	CASVGTSGYEQYF
TRBD2	TRBV5-4	TRBJ2-1	few	TGTGCCAGCAGCTGGACTAGCGGGGTCAATGAGCAGTTCTTC	CASSWTSGVNEQFF
-	TRBV7-2	TRBJ1-1	-	TGTGCCAGCAGCTTAGCTAGGGAGTCGGAAGCTTTCTTT	CASSLARESEAFF